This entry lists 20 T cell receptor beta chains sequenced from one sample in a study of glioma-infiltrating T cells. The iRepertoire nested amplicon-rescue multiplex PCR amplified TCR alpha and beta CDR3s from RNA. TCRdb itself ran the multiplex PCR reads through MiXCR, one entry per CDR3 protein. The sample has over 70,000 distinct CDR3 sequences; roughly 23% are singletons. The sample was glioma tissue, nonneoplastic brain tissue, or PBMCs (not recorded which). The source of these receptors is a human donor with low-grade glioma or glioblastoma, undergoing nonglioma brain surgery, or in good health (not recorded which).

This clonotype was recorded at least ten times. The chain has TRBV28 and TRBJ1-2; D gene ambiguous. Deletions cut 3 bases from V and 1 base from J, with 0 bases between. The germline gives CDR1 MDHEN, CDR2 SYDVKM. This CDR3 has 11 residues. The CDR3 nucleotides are TGTGCCAGCAGTTTTAACTATGGCTACACCTTC. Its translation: CASSFNYGYTF.

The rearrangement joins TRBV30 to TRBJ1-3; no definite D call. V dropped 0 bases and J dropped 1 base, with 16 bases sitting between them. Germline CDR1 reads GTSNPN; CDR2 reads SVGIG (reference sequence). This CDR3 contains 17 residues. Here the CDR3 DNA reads TGTGCCTGGAGTGTATTGGCTCCGCTATCTTCTGGAAACACCATATATTTT. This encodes CAWSVLAPLSSGNTIYF.

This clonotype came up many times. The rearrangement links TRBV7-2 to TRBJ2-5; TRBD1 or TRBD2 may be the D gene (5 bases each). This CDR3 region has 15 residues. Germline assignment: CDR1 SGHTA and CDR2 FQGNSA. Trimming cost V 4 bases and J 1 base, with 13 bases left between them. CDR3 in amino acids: CASSSQGVSQETQYF. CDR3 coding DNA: TGTGCCAGCAGCTCCCAGGGAGTCAGCCAAGAGACCCAGTACTTC. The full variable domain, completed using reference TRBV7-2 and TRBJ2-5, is GAGVSQSPSNKVTEKGKDVELRCDPISGHTALYWYRQSLGQGLEFLIYFQGNSAPDKSGLPSDRFSAERTGGSVSTLTIQRTQQEDSAVYLCASSSQGVSQETQYFGPGTRLLVL.

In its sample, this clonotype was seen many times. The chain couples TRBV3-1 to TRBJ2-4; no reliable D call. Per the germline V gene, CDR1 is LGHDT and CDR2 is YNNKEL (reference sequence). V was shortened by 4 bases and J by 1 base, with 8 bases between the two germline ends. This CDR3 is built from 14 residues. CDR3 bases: TGTGCCAGCAGCCCCGGTGCGGCCAAAAACATTCAGTACTTC. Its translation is CASSPGAAKNIQYF.

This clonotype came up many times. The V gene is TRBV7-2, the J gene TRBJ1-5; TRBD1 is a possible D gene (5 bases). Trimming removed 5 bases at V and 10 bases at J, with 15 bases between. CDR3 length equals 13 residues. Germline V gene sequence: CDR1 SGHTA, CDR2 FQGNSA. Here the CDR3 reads CASSLGLQVPQHF. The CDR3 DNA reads TGTGCCAGCAGCCTGGGACTACAGGTCCCCCAGCATTTT.

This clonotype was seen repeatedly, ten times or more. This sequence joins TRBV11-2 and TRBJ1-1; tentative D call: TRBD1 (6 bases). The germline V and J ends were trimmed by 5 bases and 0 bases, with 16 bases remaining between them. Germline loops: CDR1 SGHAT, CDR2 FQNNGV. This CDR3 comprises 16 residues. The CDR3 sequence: CASSLGTTTMNTEAFF. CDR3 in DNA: TGTGCCAGCAGCCTGGGGACAACTACAATGAACACTGAAGCTTTCTTT.

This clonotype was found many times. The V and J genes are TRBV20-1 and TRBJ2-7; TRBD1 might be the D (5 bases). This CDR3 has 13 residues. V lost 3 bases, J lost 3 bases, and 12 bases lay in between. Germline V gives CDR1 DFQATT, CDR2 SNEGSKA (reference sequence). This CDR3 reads CSASPSGYYEQYF. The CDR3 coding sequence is TGCAGTGCTAGCCCCTCAGGGTACTACGAGCAGTACTTC.

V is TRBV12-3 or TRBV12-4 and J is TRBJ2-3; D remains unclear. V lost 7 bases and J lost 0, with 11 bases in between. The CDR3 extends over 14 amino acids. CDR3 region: CASILIGSTDTQYF. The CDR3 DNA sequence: TGTGCCAGCATCTTAATTGGCAGCACAGATACGCAGTATTTT.

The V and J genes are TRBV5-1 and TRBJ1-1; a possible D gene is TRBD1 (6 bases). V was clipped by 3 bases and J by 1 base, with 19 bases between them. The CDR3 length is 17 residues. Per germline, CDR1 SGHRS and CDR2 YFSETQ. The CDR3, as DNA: TGCGCCAGCAGCTACGCATTCCGACAGGCCTCGAACACTGAAGCTTTCTTT. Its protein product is CASSYAFRQASNTEAFF.

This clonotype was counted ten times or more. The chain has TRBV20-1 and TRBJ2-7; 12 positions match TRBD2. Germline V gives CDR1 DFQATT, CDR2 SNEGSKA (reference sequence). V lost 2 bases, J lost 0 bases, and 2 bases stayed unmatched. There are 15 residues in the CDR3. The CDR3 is CSARQTSGSSYEQYF. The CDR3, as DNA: TGCAGTGCTAGACAGACTAGCGGGAGCTCCTACGAGCAGTACTTC.

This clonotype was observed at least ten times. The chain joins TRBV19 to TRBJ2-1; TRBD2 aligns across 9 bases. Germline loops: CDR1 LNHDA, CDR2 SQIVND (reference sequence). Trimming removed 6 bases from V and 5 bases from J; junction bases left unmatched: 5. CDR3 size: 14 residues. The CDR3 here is CASRGRLADNEQFF. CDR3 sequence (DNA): TGTGCCAGTAGAGGGAGACTAGCGGACAATGAGCAGTTCTTC.

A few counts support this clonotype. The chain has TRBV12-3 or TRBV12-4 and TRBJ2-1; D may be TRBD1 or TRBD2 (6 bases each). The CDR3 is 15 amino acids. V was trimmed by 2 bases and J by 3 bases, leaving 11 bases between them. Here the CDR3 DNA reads TGTGCCAGCAGTTTAACAGGGACTTACTACAATGAGCAGTTCTTC. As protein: CASSLTGTYYNEQFF.

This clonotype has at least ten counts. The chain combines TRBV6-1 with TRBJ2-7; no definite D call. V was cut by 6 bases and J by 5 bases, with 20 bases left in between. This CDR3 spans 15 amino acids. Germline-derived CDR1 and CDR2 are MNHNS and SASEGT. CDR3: CASSARAGPGNEQYF. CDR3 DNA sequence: TGTGCCAGCAGCGCGCGAGCCGGGCCTGGAAACGAGCAGTACTTC.

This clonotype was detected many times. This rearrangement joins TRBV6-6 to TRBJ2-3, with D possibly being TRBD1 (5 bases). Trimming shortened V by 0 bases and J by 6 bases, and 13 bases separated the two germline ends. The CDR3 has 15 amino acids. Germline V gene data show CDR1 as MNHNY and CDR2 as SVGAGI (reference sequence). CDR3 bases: TGTGCCAGCAGTTACTCGACAGTGAACGTGGATACGCAGTATTTT. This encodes CASSYSTVNVDTQYF.

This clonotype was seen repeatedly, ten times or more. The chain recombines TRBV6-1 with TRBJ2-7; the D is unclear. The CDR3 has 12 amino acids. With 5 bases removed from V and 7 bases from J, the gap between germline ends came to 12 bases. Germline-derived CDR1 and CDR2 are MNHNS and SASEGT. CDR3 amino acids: CASSWRNGEQYF. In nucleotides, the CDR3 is TGTGCCAGCAGTTGGAGAAATGGAGAGCAGTACTTC.

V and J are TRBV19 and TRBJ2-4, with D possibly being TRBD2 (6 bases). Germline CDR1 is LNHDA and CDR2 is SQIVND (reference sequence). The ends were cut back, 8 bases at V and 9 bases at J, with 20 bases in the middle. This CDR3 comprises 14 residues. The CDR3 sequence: CASGPSSANVIQYF. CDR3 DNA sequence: TGTGCCAGTGGACCTTCTAGCGCGAACGTCATTCAGTACTTC.

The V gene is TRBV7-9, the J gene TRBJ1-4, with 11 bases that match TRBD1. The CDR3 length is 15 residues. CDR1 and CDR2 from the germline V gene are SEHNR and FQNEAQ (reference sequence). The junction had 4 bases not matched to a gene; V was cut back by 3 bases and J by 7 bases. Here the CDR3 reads CASSFTGTGGEKLFF. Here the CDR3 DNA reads TGTGCCAGCAGCTTTACCGGGACAGGGGGTGAAAAACTGTTTTTT.

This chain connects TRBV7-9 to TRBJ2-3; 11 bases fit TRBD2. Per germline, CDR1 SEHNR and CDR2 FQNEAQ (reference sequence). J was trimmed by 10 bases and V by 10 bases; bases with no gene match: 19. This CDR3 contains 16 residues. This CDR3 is CATHFSGRAPLAPQYF. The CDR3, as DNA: TGTGCCACCCATTTTAGCGGGAGGGCCCCCCTTGCTCCGCAGTATTTT.

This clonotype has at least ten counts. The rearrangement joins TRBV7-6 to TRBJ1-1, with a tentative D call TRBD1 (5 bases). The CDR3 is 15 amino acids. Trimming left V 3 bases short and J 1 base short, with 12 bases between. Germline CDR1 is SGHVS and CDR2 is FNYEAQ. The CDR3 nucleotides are TGTGCCAGCAGCTTGGGAAGGGACGGGAACACTGAAGCTTTCTTT. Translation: CASSLGRDGNTEAFF.

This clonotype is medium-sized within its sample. In nucleotides, the CDR3 is TGTGCCAGCAGTTACAACTCGGCCCTGAACACTGAAGCTTTCTTT. This codes for CASSYNSALNTEAFF. The genes are TRBV6-6 and TRBJ1-1; D call uncertain. This CDR3 comprises 15 residues. CDR1 and CDR2 (germline): MNHNY, SVGAGI (reference sequence). The ends were cut back, 2 bases at V and 0 bases at J, with 10 bases in the middle.